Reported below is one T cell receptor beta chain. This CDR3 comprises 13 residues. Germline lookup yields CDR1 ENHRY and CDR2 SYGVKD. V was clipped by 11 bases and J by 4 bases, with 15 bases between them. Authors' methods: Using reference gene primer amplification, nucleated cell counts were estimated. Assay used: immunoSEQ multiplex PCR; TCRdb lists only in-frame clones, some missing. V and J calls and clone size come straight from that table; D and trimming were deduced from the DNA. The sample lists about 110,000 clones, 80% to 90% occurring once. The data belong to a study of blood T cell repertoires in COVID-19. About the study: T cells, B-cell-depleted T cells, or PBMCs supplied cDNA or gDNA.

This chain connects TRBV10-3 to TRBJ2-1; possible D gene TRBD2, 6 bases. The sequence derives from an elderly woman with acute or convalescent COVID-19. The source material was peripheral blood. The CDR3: CAVGTLRYNEQFF. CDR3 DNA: TGTGCCGTCGGGACTCTACGGTACAATGAGCAGTTCTTC.